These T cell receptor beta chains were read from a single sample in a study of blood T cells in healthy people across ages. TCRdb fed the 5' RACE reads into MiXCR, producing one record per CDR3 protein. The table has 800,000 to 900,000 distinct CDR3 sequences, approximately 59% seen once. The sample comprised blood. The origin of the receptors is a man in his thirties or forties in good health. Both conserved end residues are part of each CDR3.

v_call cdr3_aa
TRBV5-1 CASSSRRGLAGGVQETQYF
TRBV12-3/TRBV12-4 CASSSTGLAGNTGELFF
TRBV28 CASGRDGPTYEQYF
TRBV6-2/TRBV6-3 CASRPGQGASYEQYF
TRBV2 CASSTLRGEGYTF
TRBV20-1 CSAPDRGEEQDTQYF
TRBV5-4 CASSLVYRGTETQYF
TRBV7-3 CASSLTRGGFTDTQYF
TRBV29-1 CSVIDGSHNEQFF
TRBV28 CASRAAGVGSGEQFF
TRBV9 CASSVGGLGVGETQYF
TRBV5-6 CASSLVGRGNTEAFF
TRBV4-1 CASSQDLGAGVSYNEQFF
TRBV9 CASSVALGGPNTEAFF
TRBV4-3 CASSQLGLYNEQFF
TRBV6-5 CASSYSPNPGDTQYF
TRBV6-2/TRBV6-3 CASSYQESNQPQHF
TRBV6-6 CASSYAGRNTEAFF
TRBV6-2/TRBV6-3 CASSQGQLGYEQYF
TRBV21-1 CASSASRDGNSNQPQHF
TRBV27 CASSTGQTDTQYF